This T cell receptor beta chain was observed in a study of blood T cell repertoires in COVID-19. Study information: Samples of COVID-19 (acute and convalescent) were obtained from the United States, Italy and Spain. From T cells, B-cell-depleted T cells, or PBMCs came the material, which was cDNA or gDNA.

Original analysis: Using reference gene primer amplification, nucleated cell counts were estimated. Sequenced by immunoSEQ multiplex PCR; TCRdb stores in-frame clones only, minus some. D and trimming were read from the DNA, whereas the V and J calls and clone size are those reported in that table. The sample shows over 150,000 clones, 60% to 85% of them seen only once. The specimen was peripheral blood. The sequence came from a man in his sixties with acute or convalescent COVID-19.

The CDR3 spells CASSLTGVDYGYTF. The CDR3 DNA sequence: TGTGCCAGCAGCTTAACAGGGGTAGACTATGGCTACACCTTC. V is TRBV11-2 and J is TRBJ1-2; 7 bases are shared with TRBD1. The V gene end was trimmed by 2 bases and the J gene end by 3 bases; junction bases not matched to a gene: 3. The germline gives CDR1 SGHAT, CDR2 FQNNGV. CDR3 size: 14 residues.